This T cell receptor beta chain is from a study of cytomegalovirus exposure and HLA in healthy donors. Findings and caveats of the study: Earlier analysis found most TCR beta V segments productive about 87% or about 30% of the time.

CDR3 size: 13 residues. Looked up from germline, CDR1 is LNHDA and CDR2 is SQIVND (reference sequence). The V and J ends lost 4 bases and 4 bases respectively, with 10 bases between them. Researchers ran the PCR with 60 Vbeta and 13 Jbeta primers. TCRdb's table, derived via immunoSEQ multiplex PCR, lists solely in-frame clones and lacks some. The sample includes approximately 61,000 clones, 55% to 80% of them seen just once. As for this clone: Its antigen is as yet unknown.

The material sequenced was PBMCs. The sequence came from a woman in her fifties or sixties in good health and CMV-seronegative. This chain links TRBV19 with TRBJ2-5; D is ambiguous. DNA for the CDR3: TGTGCCAGTAGTACTCTAGAGCGAGAGACCCAGTACTTC. Residues: CASSTLERETQYF.